This entry concerns a single T cell receptor (beta chain). This record comes from a study of tumor and adjacent non-tumor tissue in lung cancer. The CDR3 covers 15 residues. Germline V gene data show CDR1 as LGHNA and CDR2 as YNFKEQ. Trimming left V 4 bases short and J 4 bases short, with 14 bases between. This sample's RNA came from whole unsorted tissue. TCRbeta libraries were built with three rounds of nested PCR, modified from ARM-PCR. TCRdb passed the multiplex PCR reads through MiXCR, listing each CDR3 protein once. The table lists approximately 75,000 distinct CDR3 sequences, roughly 73% of them singletons.

The chain couples TRBV4-2 to TRBJ1-5; no firm D call. Sequenced sample: lung tumor tissue. This clonotype originated in a woman aged 45 to 65 with non-small cell lung cancer. The CDR3 DNA reads as TGTGCCAGCAGCCGAGACCTCACTAATAATCAGCCCCAGCATTTT. Amino acids: CASSRDLTNNQPQHF.